This entry lists 19 T cell receptor beta chains sequenced from one sample in a study of cytomegalovirus exposure and HLA in healthy donors. Measured with immunoSEQ multiplex PCR; TCRdb has only the in-frame clones, and not every one. The repertoire includes some 320,000 clones, roughly 87% of them detected once, and about 1.2% sits in the top ten. The sequencing sample was made of PBMCs. The source is a woman in her 30s in good health and CMV-seropositive.

The chain has TRBV5-1 and TRBJ2-1; 15 positions agree with TRBD2. V was pared by 5 bases and J by 8 bases, with 14 bases of the junction left unmatched. CDR3 length: 18 residues. The germline V gene has CDR1 SGHRS and CDR2 YFSETQ. CDR3 in DNA: TGCGCCAGCAGGGCGGGACTAGCGGGAGGTATTTTTGTCGATGAGCAGTTCTTC. Protein sequence: CASRAGLAGGIFVDEQFF.

This clone has at least ten counts. Other DNA sequences in this sample translate to the same CDR3. This sequence joins TRBV7-9 and TRBJ2-7; TRBD1 matches 9 bases. CDR3 length: 15 residues. V lost 2 bases, J lost 5 bases, and 7 bases stayed unmatched. Germline V gene data show CDR1 as SEHNR and CDR2 as FQNEAQ (reference sequence). The CDR3 loop is CASSLSGQGRHEQYF. In DNA, the CDR3 is TGTGCCAGCAGCTTATCGGGACAGGGTCGACACGAGCAGTACTTC.

The rearrangement joins TRBV2 to TRBJ2-7; the D is unclear. CDR1 SNHLY and CDR2 FYNNEI come from the germline V gene. The ends were cut back, 8 bases at V and 3 bases at J, with 11 bases in the middle. The CDR3 covers 12 residues. For the CDR3, the DNA is TGTGCCAGCCTCGTTCAGGACTACGAGCAGTACTTC. It yields the protein CASLVQDYEQYF. Based on the CDR3 plus reference TRBV2 and TRBJ2-7, the full variable domain is EPEVTQTPSHQVTQMGQEVILRCVPISNHLYFYWYRQILGQKVEFLVSFYNNEISEKSEIFDDQFSVERPDGSNFTLKIRSTKLEDSAMYFCASLVQDYEQYFGPGTRLTVT.

This clone came up once. The chain links TRBV27 to TRBJ2-3; 7 bases fit TRBD1. CDR3 length: 15 residues. From germline, CDR1 is MNHEY and CDR2 SMNVEV (reference sequence). With V trimmed by 7 bases and J by 2 bases, 9 bases remained unmatched. The CDR3 spells CASNIRDRLTDTQYF. CDR3 in DNA: TGTGCCAGCAATATTAGGGACAGACTCACAGATACGCAGTATTTT.

This clone was observed once. The J gene is TRBJ2-3, the V gene TRBV28; TRBD2 matches at 9 bases. J was trimmed by 1 base and V by 3 bases; bases with no gene match: 5. This CDR3 spans 16 amino acids. Germline CDR1 is MDHEN and CDR2 is SYDVKM. CDR3 DNA sequence: TGTGCCAGCAGTTTGGGCGGGGGGGCTGGCACAGATACGCAGTATTTT. It translates to CASSLGGGAGTDTQYF.

The chain joins TRBV4-1 to TRBJ2-3, with D maybe TRBD2 (6 bases). Germline V gene data show CDR1 as MGHRA and CDR2 as YSYEKL. The V end was cut by 3 bases, the J end by 1 base, with 11 bases between. The CDR3 is made up of 15 amino acids. In DNA, the CDR3 is TGCGCCAGCAGCCACTCCGCTAGCGGCACAGATACGCAGTATTTT. As protein: CASSHSASGTDTQYF.

This sequence joins TRBV4-2 and TRBJ2-3; D is possibly TRBD2 (5 bases). Trimming removed 0 bases at V and 5 bases at J, with 6 bases between. Germline CDR1 and CDR2: LGHNA and YNFKEQ. This CDR3 region has 13 residues. In DNA form, the CDR3 reads TGTGCCAGCAGCCAAGAAGGAGGAGATACGCAGTATTTT. Translation: CASSQEGGDTQYF.

The chain joins TRBV9 to TRBJ1-6; D remains unclear. Germline values: CDR1 SGDLS, CDR2 YYNGEE. V was clipped by 2 bases and J by 3 bases, with 12 bases between them. The CDR3 consists of 16 residues. The CDR3 DNA reads TGTGCCAGCAGCGTTTCGCAGGCAAACTATAATTCACCCCTCCACTTT. Encoded protein: CASSVSQANYNSPLHF.

This clone came up once. This CDR3 reads CASSSGGQPQHF. Here the CDR3 DNA reads TGTGCCAGCAGTTCCGGGGGTCAGCCCCAGCATTTT. The rearrangement links TRBV27 to TRBJ1-5; maybe TRBD1 (5 bases). The CDR3 is 12 amino acids. V was trimmed by 4 bases and J by 6 bases, leaving 7 bases between them. Per germline, CDR1 MNHEY and CDR2 SMNVEV (reference sequence).

The chain has TRBV29-1 and TRBJ2-1, with a tentative D call TRBD2 (7 bases). V was cut by 4 bases and J by 4 bases, with 11 bases left in between. The germline V gene encodes CDR1 SQVTM and CDR2 ANQGSEA. The CDR3 length is 13 residues. The CDR3 nucleotides read TGCAGCGTTGTGGGGGGGACATACAATGAGCAGTTCTTC. It encodes CSVVGGTYNEQFF.

This clone was found a few times. The chain carries TRBV28 and TRBJ2-7; D not resolved. CDR1 and CDR2 (germline): MDHEN, SYDVKM. This CDR3 is 12 amino acids long. The ends were cut back, 4 bases at V and 2 bases at J, with 6 bases in the middle. This CDR3 is CASSSSTYEQYF. The CDR3 DNA sequence: TGTGCCAGCAGTTCCAGCACCTACGAGCAGTACTTC.

The chain links TRBV4-2 to TRBJ2-2; 9 bases fit TRBD2. Trimming removed 1 base from V and 6 bases from J; junction bases left unmatched: 12. The CDR3 spans 18 residues. Germline lookup yields CDR1 LGHNA and CDR2 YNFKEQ. CDR3 loop: CASSQGLSREGRSGELFF. CDR3 in DNA: TGTGCCAGCAGCCAAGGTTTATCGCGGGAGGGCCGTTCCGGGGAGCTGTTTTTT.

The chain has TRBV21-1 and TRBJ2-7; the table's D call TRBD2 went unverified against the DNA. TRBV21-1 is a pseudogene locus. This CDR3 region has 9 residues. CDR3: CASSKGETF. CDR3 in DNA: TGTGCCAGCAGCAAAGGGGAGACCTTC.

This clone was observed once. This chain links TRBV4-2 with TRBJ2-7, with 7 positions matching TRBD1. The CDR3 has 18 amino acids. CDR1 LGHNA and CDR2 YNFKEQ come from the germline V gene. Trimming cost V 4 bases and J 2 bases; bases outside gene matches: 17. CDR3 nucleotides: TGTGCCAGCAGCCCTAGAGGGGGCCTAGGCCCAGGAACCTACGAGCAGTACTTC. Translating it yields CASSPRGGLGPGTYEQYF.

The chain uses TRBV7-3 and TRBJ2-5, with 9 bases matching TRBD2. Germline V gene sequence: CDR1 SGHTA, CDR2 FQGTGA. This CDR3 contains 15 residues. After removal of 5 bases from V and 5 bases from J, the junction contained 9 bases not matched to a gene. CDR3 loop: CASSELAGALETQYF. The CDR3 DNA reads TGTGCCAGCAGCGAATTAGCGGGAGCTCTGGAGACCCAGTACTTC.

The sample holds one count of this clone. The chain has TRBV5-4 and TRBJ2-7; D is undetermined. The CDR3 consists of 14 residues. Germline CDR1 and CDR2: SGHNT and YYREEE (reference sequence). The germline V and J ends were trimmed by 0 bases and 5 bases, with 12 bases remaining between them. CDR3 DNA: TGTGCCAGCAGCTTGGATGGGTTACTCCACGAGCAGTACTTC. Translated, it gives CASSLDGLLHEQYF.

The gene calls are TRBV4-3 and TRBJ2-1; D possibly corresponds to TRBD2 (7 bases). Germline CDR1 and CDR2: LGHNA and YSLEER. V lost 6 bases and J lost 2, with 11 bases in between. The CDR3 spans 14 residues. The CDR3 DNA sequence: TGCGCCAGCAGGGGCGGGGGCGCCTACAATGAGCAGTTCTTC. Protein sequence: CASRGGGAYNEQFF.

This clone was detected only a few times. The chain joins TRBV18 to TRBJ1-2; the D gene is possibly TRBD1 (5 bases). The CDR3 totals 15 residues. Germline assignment: CDR1 KGHSH and CDR2 LQKENI. V lost 3 bases to trimming and J lost 5 bases, with 16 bases between them. The CDR3 DNA sequence: TGTGCCAGCTCACCGTGGCAGGGACGAGGGTATGGCTACACCTTC. This encodes CASSPWQGRGYGYTF. The entire variable domain, with the rest obtained from reference TRBV18 and TRBJ1-2, is as follows: NAGVMQNPRHLVRRRGQEARLRCSPMKGHSHVYWYRQLPEEGLKFMVYLQKENIIDESGMPKERFSAEFPKEGPSILRIQQVVRGDSAAYFCASSPWQGRGYGYTFGSGTRLTVV.

The V call is TRBV18, the J call TRBJ1-1; D is uncertain. The CDR3 contains 15 residues. V was clipped by 3 bases and J by 3 bases, with 14 bases between them. Germline loops: CDR1 KGHSH, CDR2 LQKENI. The CDR3 loop reads CASSPNARPDTEAFF. The CDR3 DNA reads as TGTGCCAGCTCACCGAACGCGCGACCGGACACTGAAGCTTTCTTT.